The 17 T cell receptor beta chains below come from one sample, sequenced in a study of T-cell memory formation after mild COVID-19. TCRdb used MiXCR to reprocess the 5' RACE reads, holding one entry per CDR3 protein. The sample contains 350,000 to 400,000 distinct CDR3 sequences, about an eighth of which appear only once. The specimen was PBMCs or a T cell subset sorted from them (not recorded which). Receptors were obtained from a man between 18 and 35 years old who had mild COVID-19 (a few samples of this study predate the infection). Cell type and time point are not known.

The rearrangement uses TRBV2 and TRBJ2-7; D gene ambiguous. CDR1 is SNHLY and CDR2 is FYNNEI in the germline V gene. The CDR3 contains 14 residues. V was shortened by 6 bases and J by 0 bases, with 12 bases between the two germline ends. Here the CDR3 reads CASRDQWSSYEQYF. The CDR3, as DNA: TGTGCCAGCAGGGATCAGTGGAGCTCCTACGAGCAGTACTTC.

This clonotype came up a few times. The gene calls are TRBV4-3 and TRBJ1-3; D ambiguous. The V gene's germline CDR1 is LGHNA and CDR2 YSLEER. The CDR3 is 14 residues long. The V and J ends lost 1 base and 6 bases respectively, with 10 bases between them. This CDR3 reads CASSQGLGENTIYF. DNA for the CDR3: TGCGCCAGCAGCCAAGGATTGGGCGAAAACACCATATATTTT.

The V and J genes are TRBV9 and TRBJ2-3, with D tentatively TRBD1 (5 bases). CDR3 size: 15 residues. The V gene's germline CDR1 is SGDLS and CDR2 YYNGEE. Trimming cost V 0 bases and J 2 bases, with 10 bases left between them. As DNA, the CDR3 is TGTGCCAGCAGCGTAGAGGGCAGGGACACAGATACGCAGTATTTT. Encoded protein: CASSVEGRDTDTQYF.

V usage is TRBV18 and J usage is TRBJ2-3; the match to TRBD2 covers 7 bases. J was trimmed by 2 bases and V by 3 bases; bases with no gene match: 5. The V gene's germline CDR1 is KGHSH and CDR2 LQKENI. The CDR3 consists of 15 residues. The CDR3: CASSPSAGYTDTQYF. CDR3 sequence (DNA): TGTGCCAGCTCACCCTCAGCGGGGTACACAGATACGCAGTATTTT. Complete variable domain (other parts from reference TRBV18 and TRBJ2-3): NAGVMQNPRHLVRRRGQEARLRCSPMKGHSHVYWYRQLPEEGLKFMVYLQKENIIDESGMPKERFSAEFPKEGPSILRIQQVVRGDSAAYFCASSPSAGYTDTQYFGPGTRLTVL.

The rearrangement joins TRBV29-1 to TRBJ2-1; TRBD1 agrees at 8 bases. Losses at the gene ends were 4 bases for V and 4 bases for J; bases not matched to a gene: 3. Germline assignment: CDR1 SQVTM and CDR2 ANQGSEA. The CDR3 is made up of 13 amino acids. CDR3 protein: CSVVGTGYNEQFF. The CDR3 coding sequence is TGCAGCGTTGTCGGGACAGGTTACAATGAGCAGTTCTTC.

The rearrangement joins TRBV5-1 to TRBJ2-5; 7 bases are a match to TRBD1. CDR3 length: 15 amino acids. V shed 2 bases and J 5 bases; nucleotides not matched to a gene: 9. The V gene's germline CDR1 is SGHRS and CDR2 YFSETQ. The CDR3 region has the DNA TGCGCCAGCAGCTTCGAAGGGGGCCGGTCGGAGACCCAGTACTTC. It codes for CASSFEGGRSETQYF.

The chain employs TRBV5-1 and TRBJ1-1; D uncertain. V dropped 1 base and J dropped 9 bases, with 13 bases sitting between them. The V gene's germline CDR1 is SGHRS and CDR2 YFSETQ. The CDR3 has 13 amino acids. In nucleotides, the CDR3 is TGCGCCAGCAGCTTGCAGGCCCTCGAGCAAGCTTTCTTT. Its protein product is CASSLQALEQAFF.

This clonotype was seen only a few times. J is TRBJ2-1 and V is TRBV6-2 or TRBV6-3; 10 positions agree with TRBD1. J was trimmed by 8 bases and V by 7 bases; bases with no gene match: 14. Germline loops: CDR1 MNHEY, CDR2 SVGEGT. The CDR3 is 16 amino acids. The CDR3 bases are TGTGCCAGCAACGGGAGGAGGGACAGGGGCGTCGATGAGCAGTTCTTC. It encodes CASNGRRDRGVDEQFF.

This chain uses TRBV2 with TRBJ1-1; D not certain. V lost 6 bases to trimming and J lost 10 bases, with 15 bases between them. Germline loops: CDR1 SNHLY, CDR2 FYNNEI. The CDR3 length is 12 residues. CDR3 sequence: CASRQLGGGAFF. The CDR3 DNA reads TGTGCCAGCAGGCAATTAGGAGGTGGAGCTTTCTTT.

This clonotype has a handful of counts. The chain links TRBV20-1 to TRBJ1-6, with 7 bases identical to TRBD1. Germline V gene sequence: CDR1 DFQATT, CDR2 SNEGSKA (reference sequence). Trimming at V came to 6 bases and at J to 5 bases, leaving 4 bases not matched to a gene. The CDR3 has 13 amino acids. The DNA for the CDR3 is TGCAGTGCCAGGACAGGAGATAATTCACCCCTCCACTTT. Its protein is CSARTGDNSPLHF.

This clonotype appeared a few times. This rearrangement joins TRBV6-5 to TRBJ1-6; the D gene is possibly TRBD1 (6 bases). The V end was cut by 6 bases, the J end by 5 bases, with 17 bases between. The CDR3 has 16 amino acids. Germline assignment: CDR1 MNHEY and CDR2 SVGAGI. This CDR3 reads CASSRRAGADNSPLHF. The CDR3 coding sequence is TGTGCCAGCAGCCGACGGGCGGGGGCTGATAATTCACCCCTCCACTTT.

About this clonotype: A much larger clone lies a single base off, so this may be a read error. The chain joins TRBV4-3 to TRBJ2-3, with D unclear. The germline V gene encodes CDR1 LGHNA and CDR2 YSLEER. V was clipped by 0 bases and J by 0 bases, with 10 bases between them. The CDR3 extends over 16 amino acids. CDR3: CASSQEAVYSTDTQYF. CDR3 in DNA: TGCGCCAGCAGCCAAGAGGCTGTGTATAGCACAGATACGCAGTATTTT.

The rearrangement uses TRBV5-1 and TRBJ1-2; 10 positions agree with TRBD1. V lost 0 bases, J lost 8 bases, and 4 bases stayed unmatched. The CDR3 is made up of 14 amino acids. The germline gives CDR1 SGHRS, CDR2 YFSETQ. CDR3 loop: CASSLEGQGIGYTF. The CDR3 region has the DNA TGCGCCAGCAGCTTGGAGGGACAGGGGATCGGCTACACCTTC.

This chain links TRBV4-1 with TRBJ2-3; unclear D gene. The CDR3 runs to 17 residues. The V end lost 9 bases, the J end lost 0 bases, and 22 bases lay between the germline ends. Per germline, CDR1 MGHRA and CDR2 YSYEKL. CDR3 in amino acids: CASRRSAVSFSTDTQYF. CDR3 DNA sequence: TGCGCCAGTCGAAGGTCGGCGGTTTCCTTTAGCACAGATACGCAGTATTTT.

A few counts support this clonotype. This chain joins TRBV5-1 and TRBJ2-1, with 7 bases matching TRBD2. Losses at the gene ends were 4 bases for V and 10 bases for J; bases not matched to a gene: 8. Germline lookup yields CDR1 SGHRS and CDR2 YFSETQ. CDR3 length: 13 amino acids. Here the CDR3 reads CASSRGEVEEQFF. In DNA, the CDR3 is TGCGCCAGCAGCCGGGGGGAGGTGGAAGAGCAGTTCTTC.

Written as DNA, the CDR3 is TGTGCCAGCAGCAAAAAGGGGTGGGGACCGCTCGAGCAGTACGTC. It is translated as CASSKKGWGPLEQYV. The chain joins TRBV7-9 to TRBJ2-7; the D gene could be TRBD1 or TRBD2 (5 bases each). Per the germline V gene, CDR1 is SEHNR and CDR2 is FQNEAQ (reference sequence). This CDR3 region has 15 residues. V gave up 5 bases and J gave up 6 bases, with 20 bases separating them.

Ten or more counts support this clonotype. This chain connects TRBV5-1 to TRBJ1-3, with D hard to call. Trimming took off 2 bases at V and 7 bases at J, with 10 bases between the two ends. This CDR3 comprises 13 residues. Per germline, CDR1 SGHRS and CDR2 YFSETQ. The CDR3 sequence: CASSLTGSNTIYF. CDR3 in DNA: TGCGCCAGCAGCTTAACCGGGTCGAACACCATATATTTT.